These 30 T cell receptor beta chains were all obtained from the same sample, sequenced in a study of T-cell reconstitution after alpha-beta-depleted transplantation in children. Unique molecular identifiers were incorporated when the TCRbeta library was constructed. From the PCR reads, TCRdb called clonotypes with MiXCR, one entry per CDR3 protein. The sample consists of 170,000 or so distinct CDR3 sequences, around 6.8% of them appearing once. Specimen: PBMCs from the stem cell graft donor, collected from the stem cell graft. The receptors shown here come from a human donor who donated a stem cell graft to a child with Wiskott-Aldrich syndrome.

The rearrangement links TRBV28 to TRBJ2-5, with 7 positions matching TRBD2. Germline CDR1 reads MDHEN; CDR2 reads SYDVKM. The CDR3 loop spans 16 amino acids. With V trimmed by 2 bases and J by 1 base, 7 bases remained unmatched. CDR3 sequence reads: CASSLLRRGTQETQYF. CDR3 DNA sequence: TGTGCCAGCAGTTTACTGCGGCGGGGGACCCAAGAGACCCAGTACTTC. The variable domain in full, completed from reference TRBV28 and TRBJ2-5, reads DVKVTQSSRYLVKRTGEKVFLECVQDMDHENMFWYRQDPGLGLRLIYFSYDVKMKEKGDIPEGYSVSREKKERFSLILESASTNQTSMYLCASSLLRRGTQETQYFGPGTRLLVL.

This rearrangement joins TRBV19 to TRBJ2-6; 7 nucleotides match TRBD1. Germline V CDR1 and CDR2: LNHDA, SQIVND (reference sequence). V dropped 3 bases and J dropped 0; count of bases not matched to a gene: 5. The CDR3 length is 17 residues. The CDR3 DNA follows: TGTGCCAGTAGTATCCAGGGACAGCACTCTGGGGCCAACGTCCTGACTTTC. It is translated as CASSIQGQHSGANVLTF.

This clonotype was observed at least ten times. The CDR3: CASSPGTDYYEQYF. DNA of the CDR3: TGTGCCAGCAGTCCCGGGACAGATTACTACGAGCAGTACTTC. V and J are TRBV6-5 and TRBJ2-7; TRBD1 agrees at 7 bases. V lost 5 bases and J lost 3; bases outside the gene matches: 7. The CDR3 covers 14 residues. The germline V gene encodes CDR1 MNHEY and CDR2 SVGAGI.

This clonotype was counted a few times. One end of the junction fails to match germline, which may point to a read error. The chain carries TRBV11-2 and TRBJ2-7; 7 bases match TRBD1. The CDR3 consists of 13 residues. Germline V lookup: CDR1 SGHAT, CDR2 FQNNGV. CDR3 in amino acids: CASSLGAPGQWDF. In nucleotides, the CDR3 is TGTGCCAGCAGCTTAGGGGCCCCGGGACAGTGGGACTTC.

Ten or more counts support this clonotype. The chain combines TRBV10-3 with TRBJ2-1, with 9 nucleotides matching TRBD2. Germline lookup yields CDR1 ENHRY and CDR2 SYGVKD. V trimming: 4 bases; J trimming: 3 bases; junction bases outside the gene matches: 4. The CDR3 covers 15 residues. CDR3: CAISGAGGGYNEQFF. The CDR3 DNA follows: TGTGCCATCAGTGGCGCGGGAGGGGGCTACAATGAGCAGTTCTTC.

V gene TRBV20-1 combines with J gene TRBJ1-2; weak D call: TRBD1 (5 bases). Trimming left V 3 bases short and J 8 bases short, with 13 bases between. CDR3 length equals 12 residues. Germline V lookup: CDR1 DFQATT, CDR2 SNEGSKA (reference sequence). The CDR3 loop is CSASPGGGGYTF. The CDR3 DNA is TGCAGTGCTAGTCCCGGGGGTGGAGGCTACACCTTC.

This clonotype was seen only a few times. The chain carries TRBV5-1 and TRBJ2-7, with 9 positions matching TRBD2. This CDR3 has 18 amino acids. CDR1 and CDR2 from the germline V gene are SGHRS and YFSETQ. With 4 bases clipped from V and 3 bases from J, the junction kept 17 bases outside the gene matches. The CDR3 is CASSILTGSATSGYEQYF. The CDR3 DNA follows: TGCGCCAGCAGCATCCTCACGGGGTCTGCGACTAGCGGCTACGAGCAGTACTTC.

J is TRBJ2-1 and V is TRBV10-2; 11 bases match TRBD2. V was clipped by 6 bases and J by 3 bases; unmatched bases: 7. The CDR3 loop spans 16 amino acids. The germline V gene has CDR1 WSHSY and CDR2 SAAADI. The CDR3 sequence is CASRDSGLADYNEQFF. The CDR3 DNA follows: TGCGCCAGCAGGGATTCGGGACTAGCGGACTACAATGAGCAGTTCTTC.

The sample holds many counts of this clonotype. The genes are TRBV12-3 or TRBV12-4 and TRBJ1-1, with a weak D call TRBD1 (6 bases). V was clipped by 6 bases and J by 7 bases, with 15 bases between them. The CDR3 has 13 residues. This CDR3 reads CASSRTGLVEAFF. CDR3 coding DNA: TGTGCCAGCAGCCGTACAGGGTTGGTTGAAGCTTTCTTT.

At least ten counts were recorded for this clonotype. V and J are TRBV20-1 and TRBJ2-2; maybe TRBD1 (6 bases). Trimming shortened V by 6 bases and J by 5 bases, and 22 bases separated the two germline ends. The CDR3 covers 16 residues. From germline, CDR1 is DFQATT and CDR2 SNEGSKA (reference sequence). The CDR3 region is CSATRPGQGLTGELFF. DNA for the CDR3: TGCAGTGCCACCCGCCCGGGACAAGGATTGACCGGGGAGCTGTTTTTT.

The chain has TRBV4-1 and TRBJ2-7; the D gene could be TRBD1 or TRBD2 (7 bases each). Per the germline V gene, CDR1 is MGHRA and CDR2 is YSYEKL. Trimming removed 5 bases from V and 7 bases from J, with 18 bases in between. CDR3 length: 14 residues. CDR3 in DNA: TGCGCCAGCAGCATGGGGGAGGGGGCTTGGGAGCAGTACTTC. It specifies CASSMGEGAWEQYF.

This clonotype was seen repeatedly, ten times or more. V usage is TRBV6-5 and J usage is TRBJ2-1; D may match TRBD1 or TRBD2 (6 bases each). V was cut by 0 bases and J by 4 bases, with 10 bases left in between. The CDR3 loop spans 15 amino acids. Per germline, CDR1 MNHEY and CDR2 SVGAGI. CDR3: CASSYSGGAYNEQFF. CDR3 coding DNA: TGTGCCAGCAGTTACTCCGGGGGCGCGTACAATGAGCAGTTCTTC.

This clonotype was recorded many times. This chain connects TRBV24-1 to TRBJ2-3, with D perhaps matching TRBD2 (5 bases). Germline-derived CDR1 and CDR2 are KGHDR and SFDVKD. Trimming pared 3 bases from V and 3 bases from J, leaving 12 bases between. The CDR3 contains 15 residues. The CDR3 DNA follows: TGTGCCACCAGTGATGGTGGGAGAGGGACAGATACGCAGTATTTT. It is translated as CATSDGGRGTDTQYF.

At least ten counts were recorded for this clonotype. This rearrangement joins TRBV11-2 to TRBJ2-1; 8 nucleotides agree with TRBD2. V dropped 4 bases and J dropped 7; count of bases not matched to a gene: 9. The germline V gene has CDR1 SGHAT and CDR2 FQNNGV. This CDR3 is built from 15 residues. Here the CDR3 reads CASSSRSGSFNEQFF. CDR3 bases: TGTGCCAGCAGCTCCCGGAGCGGGAGTTTTAATGAGCAGTTCTTC.

This clonotype has at least ten counts. V usage is TRBV19 and J usage is TRBJ2-7, with 8 bases lining up with TRBD2. This CDR3 contains 14 residues. Germline CDR1 and CDR2: LNHDA and SQIVND (reference sequence). J lost 0 bases, V lost 10 bases, and 8 bases had no gene match. The DNA for the CDR3 is TGTGCCAAAATAAATAGCGGGGCCTCCTACGAGCAGTACTTC. Amino acids: CAKINSGASYEQYF.

This clonotype was counted ten times or more. V and J are TRBV12-3 or TRBV12-4 and TRBJ2-1; D tentatively reads TRBD1 or TRBD2 (7 bases each). The CDR3 spans 16 residues. With 4 bases removed from V and 5 bases from J, the gap between germline ends came to 18 bases. The CDR3 DNA reads as TGTGCCAGCAGTTCCTTCGGACTAGGGGGCAACAATGAGCAGTTCTTC. Residues: CASSSFGLGGNNEQFF.

With regard to this clonotype: An end of the junction does not agree with germline; a read error may underlie this. J is TRBJ1-4 and V is TRBV6-1; 8 bases line up with TRBD1. CDR3 length equals 15 residues. Germline values: CDR1 MNHNS, CDR2 SASEGT. The CDR3 region is CASRPDRGRNEKLIF. The CDR3 bases are TGTGCCAGCAGACCAGACAGGGGAAGAAATGAAAAACTGATTTTT.

The chain links TRBV7-9 to TRBJ2-1; D gene unclear. The CDR3 runs 14 residues. V shed 7 bases and J shed 0 bases, with 10 bases lying between them. Per the germline V gene, CDR1 is SEHNR and CDR2 is FQNEAQ (reference sequence). CDR3 sequence reads: CASNPPGSYNEQFF. DNA of the CDR3: TGTGCCAGCAACCCCCCCGGCTCCTACAATGAGCAGTTCTTC.

This clonotype was observed at least ten times. The rearrangement joins TRBV4-1 to TRBJ2-7, with D tentatively TRBD2 (6 bases). This CDR3 has 14 residues. The germline CDR1 and CDR2 sequences are MGHRA and YSYEKL. Trimming removed 4 bases at V and 0 bases at J, with 10 bases between. CDR3 region: CASSRGESSYEQYF. DNA of the CDR3: TGCGCCAGCAGCCGGGGGGAAAGCTCCTACGAGCAGTACTTC.

Ten or more counts support this clonotype. Here the CDR3 DNA reads TGCGCCAGCAGCCAAGATCTTGGGGGGAAAAACATTCAGTACTTC. Its translation: CASSQDLGGKNIQYF. V gene TRBV4-3 combines with J gene TRBJ2-4; D may be TRBD2 (6 bases). The V end was cut by 0 bases, the J end by 4 bases, with 10 bases between. Germline loops: CDR1 LGHNA, CDR2 YSLEER. The CDR3 has 15 amino acids.

This clonotype turned up a few times. J is TRBJ2-5 and V is TRBV9; 11 nucleotides match TRBD2. Germline values: CDR1 SGDLS, CDR2 YYNGEE. Trimming took 2 bases from V and 4 from J; bases not matched to a gene: 4. The CDR3 contains 15 residues. Here the CDR3 reads CASSVSLAGGETQYF. CDR3 DNA: TGTGCCAGCAGCGTTAGCCTAGCGGGAGGAGAGACCCAGTACTTC.

This clonotype was seen a few times. The chain recombines TRBV7-8 with TRBJ1-6, with unresolved D. Germline CDR1 and CDR2: SGHVS and FQNEAQ. The germline V and J ends were trimmed by 2 bases and 9 bases, with 20 bases remaining between them. This CDR3 is 17 amino acids long. The CDR3 loop reads CASSLIPTSGSGSPLHF. As DNA, the CDR3 is TGTGCCAGCAGCTTAATACCGACCTCCGGTAGCGGTTCACCCCTCCACTTT.

The V call is TRBV5-6, the J call TRBJ2-2; no definite D call. The germline CDR1 and CDR2 sequences are SGHDT and YYEEEE. The V end was cut by 0 bases, the J end by 4 bases, with 13 bases between. This CDR3 is built from 16 residues. CDR3 protein: CASSLAWSWGTGELFF. The CDR3 coding sequence is TGTGCCAGCAGCTTGGCGTGGTCCTGGGGCACCGGGGAGCTGTTTTTT.

This clonotype showed up many times. The J gene is TRBJ2-5, the V gene TRBV10-3; a possible D gene is TRBD1 (6 bases). V was cut by 3 bases and J by 3 bases, with 11 bases left in between. The CDR3 runs 14 residues. Germline V gene sequence: CDR1 ENHRY, CDR2 SYGVKD. The CDR3 spells CAISDWGLKETQYF. The CDR3 region has the DNA TGTGCCATCAGTGATTGGGGGCTTAAAGAGACCCAGTACTTC.

In regard to this clonotype: This may be a read error, as it is one base from a much larger clone. This sequence joins TRBV20-1 and TRBJ2-5; 7 bases are shared with TRBD2. Germline CDR1 is DFQATT and CDR2 is SNEGSKA (reference sequence). The CDR3 is 14 residues long. The CDR3 coding sequence is TGCAATGCTAGAGTCCAGCCGGGGGGAGAGACCCAGTACTTC. It specifies CNARVQPGGETQYF.

Ten or more counts support this clonotype. The chain links TRBV20-1 to TRBJ1-2, with D possibly TRBD1 on 6 matching bases. CDR3 length equals 13 residues. CDR1 and CDR2 from the germline V gene are DFQATT and SNEGSKA (reference sequence). Between the trimmed V and J ends, which lost 6 bases and 0 bases, there was a span of 11 bases. CDR3 region: CSARDISNYGYTF. The CDR3 DNA follows: TGCAGTGCGAGGGACATCTCTAACTATGGCTACACCTTC.

The sample holds many counts of this clonotype. The chain uses TRBV29-1 and TRBJ2-5; D is undetermined. The CDR3 sequence is 11 residues long. The germline V gene encodes CDR1 SQVTM and CDR2 ANQGSEA. Trimming took off 3 bases at V and 5 bases at J, with 7 bases between the two ends. For the CDR3, the DNA is TGCAGCGTTGACCGGACGGAGACCCAGTACTTC. The encoded protein is CSVDRTETQYF.

The chain employs TRBV6-2 or TRBV6-3 and TRBJ1-5; possible D gene TRBD1, 5 bases. Germline assignment: CDR1 MNHEY and CDR2 SVGEGT. The length of the CDR3 is 14 residues. Trimming removed 7 bases at V and 4 bases at J, with 14 bases between. The CDR3: CASINMGGNQPQHF. In DNA, the CDR3 is TGTGCCAGCATCAACATGGGGGGTAATCAGCCCCAGCATTTT.

V is TRBV5-1 and J is TRBJ2-7, with D perhaps TRBD1 (6 bases). The germline gives CDR1 SGHRS, CDR2 YFSETQ. The CDR3 is 15 residues long. The V and J ends lost 6 bases and 7 bases respectively, with 23 bases between them. The CDR3 DNA reads TGCGCCAGCAACAAACGGGGAGACAGGAGCCAGGAGCAGTACTTC. Its translation is CASNKRGDRSQEQYF.

This clonotype has at least ten counts. The chain employs TRBV3-1 and TRBJ1-2; 7 bases are shared with TRBD1. The CDR3 runs 15 residues. In germline, CDR1 is LGHDT, CDR2 YNNKEL (reference sequence). Unmatched junction bases numbered 4, after V lost 2 bases and J lost 1 base. The CDR3 nucleotides are TGTGCCAGCAGCCAACGGGACAGCGGTAACTATGGCTACACCTTC. It yields the protein CASSQRDSGNYGYTF.